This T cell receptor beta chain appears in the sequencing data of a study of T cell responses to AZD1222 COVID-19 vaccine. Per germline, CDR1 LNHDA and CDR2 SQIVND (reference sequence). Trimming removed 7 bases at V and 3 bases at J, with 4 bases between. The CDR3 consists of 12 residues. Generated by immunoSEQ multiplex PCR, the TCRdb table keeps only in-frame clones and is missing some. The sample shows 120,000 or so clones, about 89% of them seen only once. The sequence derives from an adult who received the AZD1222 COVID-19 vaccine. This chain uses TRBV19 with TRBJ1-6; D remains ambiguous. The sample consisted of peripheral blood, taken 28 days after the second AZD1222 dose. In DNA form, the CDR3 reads TGTGCCAGTATGAGCTATAATTCACCCCTCCACTTT. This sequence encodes CASMSYNSPLHF.